Each of the 15 T cell receptor beta chains below was sequenced from the same sample in a study of post-analysis software for immune sequencing data. Study-level results: Patients carried 4 or 5 TRBV segments more frequently than controls did, and TRBV5-6, TRBV5-1 and TRBV20-1 were among them.

These receptors' antigens are unknown. cDNA libraries for TCR beta contained unique molecular identifiers. TCRdb passed the PCR reads through MiXCR, listing each CDR3 protein once. The repertoire consists of approximately 150,000 distinct CDR3 sequences, with roughly 31% occurring once and the leading ten covering roughly 1.6%. Sample: blood. These receptors all stem from a girl aged 10 to 17 with multiple sclerosis.

There are many counts of this clonotype. The rearrangement joins TRBV15 to TRBJ2-1, with TRBD2 matching over 7 bases. This CDR3 comprises 16 residues. Trimming took 1 base from V and 6 from J; bases not matched to a gene: 9. Germline CDR1 LNHNV, CDR2 YYDKDF (reference sequence). In nucleotides, the CDR3 is TGTGCCACCAGCAGAGTAAGCGGGATAGGATCCAATGAGCAGTTCTTC. Its protein is CATSRVSGIGSNEQFF.

The chain has TRBV6-5 and TRBJ1-4; maybe TRBD1 (6 bases). Looked up from germline, CDR1 is MNHEY and CDR2 is SVGAGI. The CDR3 consists of 15 residues. V gave up 4 bases and J gave up 7 bases, with 16 bases separating them. The CDR3 protein is CASSSPGTCSEKLFF. The CDR3 region has the DNA TGTGCCAGCAGTTCTCCCGGGACATGTAGTGAAAAACTGTTTTTT.

This clonotype was seen only a few times. V is TRBV3-1 and J is TRBJ2-2, with D unresolved. The CDR3 consists of 12 residues. The germline V and J ends were trimmed by 2 bases and 5 bases, with 3 bases remaining between them. CDR1 and CDR2 from the germline V gene are LGHDT and YNNKEL (reference sequence). This CDR3 reads CASSQNTGELFF. For the CDR3, the DNA is TGTGCCAGCAGCCAAAATACCGGGGAGCTGTTTTTT.

About this clonotype itself: This could be a read error, since a much larger clone is one nucleotide away. The chain uses TRBV5-6 and TRBJ2-1, with TRBD2 identical over 15 bases. The CDR3 consists of 14 residues. V was clipped by 7 bases and J by 7 bases; unmatched bases: 3. Per germline, CDR1 SGHDT and CDR2 YYEEEE. The CDR3: CASDGTSGRNEQFF. DNA of the CDR3: TGTGCCAGCGACGGGACTAGCGGGAGGAATGAGCAGTTCTTC. The full variable domain, with the rest looked up from reference TRBV5-6 and TRBJ2-1, is DAGVTQSPTHLIKTRGQQVTLRCSPKSGHDTVSWYQQALGQGPQFIFQYYEEEERQRGNFPDRFSGHQFPNYSSELNVNALLLGDSALYLCASDGTSGRNEQFFGPGTRLTVL.

As for this clonotype: The junction and the germline gene differ at one end; a read error may be behind it. V gene TRBV5-4 combines with J gene TRBJ2-1, with a weak D call TRBD2 (5 bases). This CDR3 is 16 amino acids long. The germline V gene encodes CDR1 SGHNT and CDR2 YYREEE (reference sequence). The CDR3 nucleotides read TGTGCCAGCAGCTTCTGGCAGACGTCCGGGAAGGATGAGCAGTGCTTC. This codes for CASSFWQTSGKDEQCF.

This clonotype was picked up many times. V and J are TRBV12-3 or TRBV12-4 and TRBJ2-5; D call uncertain. V was clipped by 6 bases and J by 0 bases, with 14 bases between them. CDR3 length: 15 residues. CDR3 sequence: CASSVQSAYQETQYF. CDR3 coding DNA: TGTGCCAGCAGCGTTCAGAGTGCGTACCAAGAGACCCAGTACTTC.

This sequence joins TRBV12-3 or TRBV12-4 and TRBJ2-7; possibly TRBD2 for D (5 bases). The CDR3 covers 15 residues. Trimming shortened V by 4 bases and J by 0 bases, and 13 bases separated the two germline ends. In DNA, the CDR3 is TGTGCCAGCAGTTATGGGAGCGTCCTCTCCTACGAGCAGTACTTC. As protein: CASSYGSVLSYEQYF.

This clonotype was recorded at least ten times. The rearrangement links TRBV28 to TRBJ2-7; 11 bases map to TRBD2. V gave up 6 bases and J gave up 2 bases; unmatched junction bases: 6. The CDR3 is 15 residues long. Per the germline V gene, CDR1 is MDHEN and CDR2 is SYDVKM. The CDR3 spells CASSPGTSGAYEQYF. For the CDR3, the DNA is TGTGCCAGCAGCCCGGGGACTAGCGGCGCCTACGAGCAGTACTTC.

The chain uses TRBV10-3 and TRBJ2-3, with D unresolved. The germline V gene has CDR1 ENHRY and CDR2 SYGVKD. Trimming took 11 bases from V and 4 from J, leaving 19 bases between them. CDR3 length: 14 residues. The CDR3 DNA sequence: TGTGCCTCCAGCTACGGGTTCGGCGCAGATACGCAGTATTTT. It specifies CASSYGFGADTQYF.

This chain connects TRBV29-1 to TRBJ2-1; tentative D call: TRBD1 (6 bases). Germline V gives CDR1 SQVTM, CDR2 ANQGSEA. The CDR3 contains 12 residues. Between the trimmed V and J ends, which lost 4 bases and 6 bases, there was a span of 10 bases. CDR3 protein: CSVVLRGNEQFF. For the CDR3, the DNA is TGCAGCGTTGTGCTCAGGGGCAATGAGCAGTTCTTC.

This clonotype was detected many times. The chain combines TRBV10-3 with TRBJ2-1, with TRBD1 matching over 9 bases. J was trimmed by 10 bases and V by 9 bases; bases with no gene match: 7. The CDR3 contains 12 residues. Per germline, CDR1 ENHRY and CDR2 SYGVKD. CDR3 bases: TGTGCCATGAGGGACAGGGCAGGGGAGCAGTTCTTC. This translates into CAMRDRAGEQFF.

Comments on this clonotype: A read error may account for a junction end that differs from germline. The chain is built from TRBV9 and TRBJ2-6, with TRBD1 as a possible D gene (6 bases). Germline V gene data show CDR1 as SGDLS and CDR2 as YYNGEE. The CDR3 runs 15 residues. The CDR3 coding sequence is TGTGCCTCGACAGGTCAGGGGTCTGGGGCCAACGTCCGGACTTTC. The encoded protein is CASTGQGSGANVRTF. Variable domain in full (rest from reference TRBV9 and TRBJ2-6): DSGVTQTPKHLITATGQRVTLRCSPRSGDLSVYWYQQSLDQGLQFLIQYYNGEERAKGNILERFSAQQFPDLHSELNLSSLELGDSALYFCASTGQGSGANVRTFGAGSRLTVL.

The table lists this clonotype with many counts. V and J are TRBV20-1 and TRBJ2-1; D might be TRBD1 or TRBD2, each matching 5 bases. In germline, CDR1 is DFQATT, CDR2 SNEGSKA (reference sequence). Trimming left V 3 bases short and J 2 bases short, with 14 bases between. This CDR3 spans 15 amino acids. The CDR3 DNA is TGCAGTGCTAGTCCCCATAAGGGACCCTACAATGAGCAGTTCTTC. Residues: CSASPHKGPYNEQFF.

The chain couples TRBV13 to TRBJ2-1, with TRBD2 identical over 8 bases. The CDR3 is made up of 15 amino acids. The V and J ends lost 6 bases and 6 bases, in that order; junction bases with no gene match: 10. Per germline, CDR1 PRHDT and CDR2 FYEKMQ (reference sequence). CDR3 sequence: CASSLTSGACNEQFF. DNA for the CDR3: TGTGCCAGCAGTCTTACTAGCGGAGCCTGCAATGAGCAGTTCTTC.

This clonotype was detected only a few times. The chain combines TRBV5-1 with TRBJ2-7; the D gene could be TRBD1 or TRBD2 (6 bases each). The CDR3 consists of 14 residues. V lost 3 bases to trimming and J lost 0 bases, with 10 bases between them. Germline loops: CDR1 SGHRS, CDR2 YFSETQ. CDR3 sequence (DNA): TGCGCCAGCAGCTGGGGGGCCAACTCCTACGAGCAGTACTTC. It encodes CASSWGANSYEQYF.